The sequence of this T cell receptor beta chain was determined in a study of Graves' ophthalmopathy and Graves' hyperthyroidism. V was cut by 1 base and J by 5 bases, with 8 bases left in between. Germline V gene lookup returns CDR1 SEHNR and CDR2 FQNEAQ (reference sequence). The length of the CDR3 is 14 residues. RNA transcripts provided the template for amplifying TCR beta CDR3 regions. HTBI primers primed a first-round RT-PCR, and a second-round multiplex PCR followed. TCRdb recomputed calls from the multiplex PCR reads with MiXCR, one row per CDR3 protein. The sample has more than 550,000 distinct CDR3 sequences, about 38% seen once; the top ten hold 2.5% to 3.5%.

This TCR was sampled from an adult man with Graves' ophthalmopathy. This sequence joins TRBV7-9 and TRBJ2-2; D gene ambiguous. The specimen was peripheral blood. CDR3 sequence (DNA): TGTGCCAGCAGCTTAGAGGCGGCGACCGGGGAGCTGTTTTTT. Amino acid sequence: CASSLEAATGELFF.